A selection of T cell receptor beta chains follows, all from one sample in a study of OX40 agonist ivuxolimab in advanced cancers. Method: immunoSEQ multiplex PCR; TCRdb's copy keeps in-frame clones and lacks some. The data show 95,000 to 150,000 clones, 93% seen once. The starting material was CD4+ or CD8+ T cells sorted from blood, obtained in a trial of the OX40 agonist ivuxolimab. The receptor source for this set is an adult with an advanced solid tumor such as melanoma, head and neck, liver or kidney cancer. Both conserved end residues are part of each CDR3. D genes are given only for firm matches. Size is stated for part of the rows, as once, few or many counts, or as a class when the clone is expanded.

cdr3_nt	cdr3_aa	j_call	d_call	clone_size	v_call
TGTGCCAGCAGCTTAGGCTTCGTAGGGACGGAGACCCAGTACTTC	CASSLGFVGTETQYF	TRBJ2-5	.	.	TRBV11-2
TGTGCCAGCAGCTTACCGACTAGCGGGAGATACGAGCAGTACTTC	CASSLPTSGRYEQYF	TRBJ2-7	TRBD2	.	TRBV7-2
TGTGCCAGCAGCCAATCCCACCACAGTTTCTACAATGAGCAGTTCTTC	CASSQSHHSFYNEQFF	TRBJ2-1	.	.	TRBV5-5
TGCGCCAGCAGCCAAGATGGAAACTCCCTAGCTCACTATGGCTACACCTTC	CASSQDGNSLAHYGYTF	TRBJ1-2	.	.	TRBV4-1
TGTGCCAGTAGTACAGGCGGGTTTGGCACAACTAATGAAAAACTGTTTTTT	CASSTGGFGTTNEKLFF	TRBJ1-4	.	.	TRBV19
TGTGCCAGCAGTCCTCGACAGGGGGCGGGTGAGCAGTTCTTC	CASSPRQGAGEQFF	TRBJ2-1	TRBD1	.	TRBV7-2
TGTGCCAGCAGCCAAGGAGCGGGAGGGCCCACCGGGGAGCTGTTTTTT	CASSQGAGGPTGELFF	TRBJ2-2	TRBD2	.	TRBV4-2
TGCGCCAGCAGCTTAACAGTGAACTATGGCTACACCTTC	CASSLTVNYGYTF	TRBJ1-2	.	.	TRBV5-1
TGTGCCAGCAGCTTGGGATTGCCGGGTTCACCCCTCCACTTT	CASSLGLPGSPLHF	TRBJ1-6	.	.	TRBV5-6
TGTGCCAGCTCACGAGACCAAAGTAGAGCGTACAATGAGCAGTTCTTC	CASSRDQSRAYNEQFF	TRBJ2-1	.	.	TRBV18
TGTGCCAGCAGCTACGGACTAGCGGGAGTCGTTTCAGATACGCAGTATTTT	CASSYGLAGVVSDTQYF	TRBJ2-3	TRBD2	.	TRBV4-2
TGTGCCAGCAGCAATACCTCTGGGGCCAACGTCCTGACTTTC	CASSNTSGANVLTF	TRBJ2-6	.	.	TRBV5-4
TGTGCCAGCAGCCGGGGCCTGAACACCGGGGAGCTGTTTTTT	CASSRGLNTGELFF	TRBJ2-2	.	once	TRBV14
TGCGCCAGCAGCTCGGGACAGTCTGGAAACACCATATATTTT	CASSSGQSGNTIYF	TRBJ1-3	TRBD1	.	TRBV5-1
TGTGCCAGTAGTATTGGGACAGCTGAAGCTTTCTTT	CASSIGTAEAFF	TRBJ1-1	TRBD1	.	TRBV19
TGTGCCAGCAGTGCCGGGACGGTTAACACTGAAGCTTTCTTT	CASSAGTVNTEAFF	TRBJ1-1	.	.	TRBV6-5
TGTGCCAGCAGCTTGGACGCGGGAGGGACCTACGAGCAGTACTTC	CASSLDAGGTYEQYF	TRBJ2-7	TRBD2	.	TRBV7-2
TGCAGCGGGGGGAGGGGGACTGAAGCTTTCTTT	CSGGRGTEAFF	TRBJ1-1	.	.	TRBV29-1
TGTGCCAGCAGTTACAGCGGGACCCCCTACGAGCAGTACTTC	CASSYSGTPYEQYF	TRBJ2-7	TRBD2	.	TRBV6-5
TGTGCCAGCTCACCGGGGACAGCCCTAACCGGGGAGCTGTTTTTT	CASSPGTALTGELFF	TRBJ2-2	TRBD1	.	TRBV18
TGTGCCAGCTCACCATTCGGGGTCGTCTACGAGCAGTACTTC	CASSPFGVVYEQYF	TRBJ2-7	.	.	TRBV18
TGTGCCAGCAGCCTAGCGGGGACGAGAAACAATGAGCAGTTCTTC	CASSLAGTRNNEQFF	TRBJ2-1	TRBD2	.	TRBV28